This T cell receptor beta chain is from a study of cytomegalovirus exposure and HLA in healthy donors. As concerns this clone: Its antigen remains unknown.

Trimming shortened V by 6 bases and J by 1 base, and 9 bases separated the two germline ends. The CDR3 is 13 amino acids. CDR1 and CDR2 from the germline V gene are SGHTA and FQGTGA. The repertoire was sequenced with immunoSEQ multiplex PCR; TCRdb's copy has only in-frame clones and lacks some. The data hold under 65,000 clones, with 95% observed a single time. The donors were in the roughly 130-subject validation cohort; that cohort was separate from the roughly 680-subject first cohort. Study-level findings and limits: Researchers catalogued about 150 TCR beta chains as cytomegalovirus-associated.

The rearrangement joins TRBV7-3 to TRBJ1-1; maybe TRBD1 (6 bases). The TCR sequence derives from a woman in her late teens or twenties in good health and CMV-seropositive. Material for sequencing was PBMCs. For the CDR3, the DNA is TGTGCCAGCAGTTTGGACAGGAACACTGAAGCTTTCTTT. Translation: CASSLDRNTEAFF. The whole variable domain, remainder taken from reference TRBV7-3 and TRBJ1-1, is GAGVSQTPSNKVTEKGKYVELRCDPISGHTALYWYRQSLGQGPEFLIYFQGTGAADDSGLPNDRFFAVRPEGSVSTLKIQRTERGDSAVYLCASSLDRNTEAFFGQGTRLTVV.